The rows below give T cell receptor beta chains drawn from one sample of a study of control samples from healthy donors and cancer patients. Some clones are missing from TCRdb's copy, which holds only in-frame ones; the method was immunoSEQ multiplex PCR. The sample has about 160,000 clones, about 94% seen once. Sequencing was performed on blood. The receptor source for this set is a woman in her 40s in good health. The CDR3 runs from the conserved cysteine through the conserved F or W. A D gene is named only where the DNA matches it firmly. The size entry is marked missing in some rows and otherwise reads once, few, many or a size class.

V,J,D,size,DNA,CDR3
TRBV6-2/TRBV6-3,TRBJ2-7,.,.,TGTGCCAGCAGTTACTCGGGGGAATCCTCCTACGAGCAGTACTTC,CASSYSGESSYEQYF
TRBV12-3/TRBV12-4,TRBJ1-1,.,.,TGTGCCAGCAGTTTGCGGACAGAAGCTTTCTTT,CASSLRTEAFF
TRBV7-2,TRBJ2-3,.,.,TGTGCCAGCAGCCGCCGGACATGGCTAAGCACAGATACGCAGTATTTT,CASSRRTWLSTDTQYF
TRBV7-8,TRBJ1-1,.,.,TGTGCCAGCAGCTTACCAGGCCTTGACGCTTTCTTT,CASSLPGLDAFF
TRBV19,TRBJ1-1,.,.,TGTGCCAGTAGGGTACAGGGTAACACTGAAGCTTTCTTT,CASRVQGNTEAFF
TRBV11-2,TRBJ1-1,.,.,TGTGCCAGCAGCTTAGGTAGGGGAGAGCTTTTCTTT,CASSLGRGELFF
TRBV7-8,TRBJ1-4,TRBD1,.,TGTGCCAGCAGCTTAGGACAGGGTAGACTGTTTTTT,CASSLGQGRLFF
TRBV5-1,TRBJ1-1,TRBD1,.,TGCGCCAGCAGCACAGGACAGGGATGGGATACTGAAGCTTTCTTT,CASSTGQGWDTEAFF
TRBV7-2,TRBJ1-1,.,.,TGTGCCAGCAGCTTAGCTGCAGGGTTGGGGGCCACTGAAGCTTTCTTT,CASSLAAGLGATEAFF
TRBV7-2,TRBJ1-2,.,.,TGTGCCAGCAGCTTAGACGGGTTTGGCTACACCTTC,CASSLDGFGYTF
TRBV14,TRBJ1-5,.,.,TGTGCCAGCAGCCAAGAAAACGAGCAGCCCCAGCATTTT,CASSQENEQPQHF
TRBV9,TRBJ1-1,.,.,TGTGCCAGCAGCGTAGCTCCAGGGTCGAACACTGAAGCTTTCTTT,CASSVAPGSNTEAFF
TRBV6-1,TRBJ1-5,TRBD1,.,TGTGCCAGCAGTGAATATCGGACAGGGGATAGCCAGCCCCAGCATTTT,CASSEYRTGDSQPQHF
TRBV6-2/TRBV6-3,TRBJ2-3,.,.,TGTGCCAGCAGTCCCACAGGCCCTCTGTATTTT,CASSPTGPLYF
TRBV7-3,TRBJ2-5,TRBD2,.,TGTGCCAGCAGCTTAAGATCCTCCAACTTGGGAGGGGAGACCCAGTACTTC,CASSLRSSNLGGETQYF
TRBV5-4,TRBJ2-1,.,.,TGTGCCAGCAGCCCCGTGAGGGACAATGAGCAGTTCTTC,CASSPVRDNEQFF
TRBV7-2,TRBJ2-1,TRBD2,.,TGTGCCAGCAGCTTAGCGTGGGGGTCTAGCGGGGTTTACAATGAGCAGTTCTTC,CASSLAWGSSGVYNEQFF
TRBV5-6,TRBJ2-7,.,.,TGTGCCAGCAGCTTGGCTGGGGGGACACTGACCTACGAGCAGTACTTC,CASSLAGGTLTYEQYF
TRBV19,TRBJ1-3,.,once,TGTGCCAGTAGTATAGTGGGGGCGGCTGGAAACACCATATATTTT,CASSIVGAAGNTIYF
TRBV19,TRBJ2-7,.,.,TGTGCCAGTAGTACGACCGGGACAACGGCCGCCTACGAGCAGTACTTC,CASSTTGTTAAYEQYF